The subject of this entry is one T cell receptor (beta chain). It has no known antigen specificity. No qualities accompany the bases; no much larger clone lies one base away. Sequenced on an Illumina HiSeq 2500. TCR beta libraries were prepared by quantitative 5'-RACE with molecular barcodes. The study's processing was this. A new computational method based on a probabilistic model of VDJ rearrangement was used to identify disease-linked TCR variants. In TCRdb, the public reads were trimmed at Q25 with fastp and aligned with MiXCR, with productive beta chains retained. Rows are combined by CDR3 protein, so each entry shows the most common genes and DNA. TCRdb's processing, not the authors' own work, is the source of the V and J calls. In all, the sample holds approximately 400,000 distinct CDR3 sequences, and about 25% of those were seen once. Over 0.8% of the sample comes from the top ten. The sample is drawn from a study of CD8 T cells in ankylosing spondylitis (dated by TCRdb to 2015 to 2018). Study-level background: T cell receptor beta repertoires were profiled in healthy donors and ankylosing spondylitis patients so that disease-linked TCR variants could be found. Peripheral blood samples were taken, and synovial fluid was additionally collected from ankylosing spondylitis patients. In total, the full study cohort was made up of about 99 healthy donors and 20 to 25 ankylosing spondylitis patients.

Taken from the germline V gene (reference sequence), the CDR1 and CDR2 loops are GTSNPN and SVGIG. V has 5 bases trimmed and J has 6 bases trimmed; junction bases matching no gene number 9. There are 13 amino acids in the CDR3, from cysteine to phenylalanine inclusive. Just CDR3 DNA is preserved here, 39 bases in frame from base 1. General study outcomes and caveats: The disease-linked clones had a CD8+ phenotype and were found at relatively low frequencies in peripheral blood. The disease-linked clones were reported to be significantly enriched in matched synovial fluid samples from ankylosing spondylitis patients. Blood from ankylosing spondylitis patients appeared to be characterized by a TCR beta motif composed of roughly eight highly homologous amino acid variants. Some TCR beta motif variants had previously been reported in synovial fluid and blood of reactive arthritis patients, which suggested common disease-initiation mechanisms.

The sequence was collected from a male donor with ankylosing spondylitis. Sequences were obtained from blood, either unsorted or a sorted T cell fraction (not recorded which). The V and J segments used are TRBV30 and TRBJ2-7; 8 middle bases align to TRBD1. The CDR3 sequence is CAWVRHTGGEQYF. The DNA sequence is as follows: TGTGCCTGGGTTAGACACACAGGGGGCGAGCAGTACTTC.